This TCR beta chain comes out of a study of T cells in Graves' hyperthyroidism and ophthalmopathy. Researchers took RNA transcripts and amplified the TCR beta CDR3 regions from them. HTBI primers were used for first-round RT-PCR of the TCR CDR3. TCRdb itself ran the multiplex PCR reads through MiXCR, one entry per CDR3 protein. The sample holds approximately 400,000 distinct CDR3 sequences, roughly 15% seen once. This clonotype has at least ten counts. Its antigen is not identified. Study-wide results and caveats: Peripheral blood also featured most of the thyroid clonotypes expanded above 0.001.

The CDR3 spans 15 residues. Trimming pared 4 bases from V and 4 bases from J, leaving 16 bases between. In making diagnoses, clinical symptoms, serum thyroxine and TRAb, thyroid ultrasound and orbital computed tomography were all used. The TCR originated in a woman in her twenties or thirties with Graves' ophthalmopathy. Source material: blood. J is TRBJ1-2 and V is TRBV12-3 or TRBV12-4; D possibly corresponds to TRBD1 (5 bases). The CDR3 sequence: CASSSTPGTGYGYTF. The CDR3 DNA sequence: TGTGCCAGCAGTTCTACCCCCGGGACGGGCTATGGCTACACCTTC.